Sequencing of this TCR beta chain was carried out in a study of read filtering for tumor transcriptome and immune sequencing. This clonotype came up many times. Its target is unknown. The library was built from roughly 400 ng RNA with molecular barcoded adaptors for alpha/delta and beta/gamma chains. Via MiXCR, TCRdb re-called the reads, giving one row per CDR3 protein. In the table there are about 46,000 distinct CDR3 sequences, approximately 19% of which are singletons. Study-level findings and limits: Approximately 80% of IR-seq clonotypes had one read, totaling about 4% of reads; RNA-seq: 74.6% and 44.6%. Compared with RNA-seq, IR-seq gave much higher clonotype depth and reliability. The sorted CD138-negative fraction was a mixed bone marrow immune population, not purified T cells.

Sequencing was carried out using a population of CD138-negative cells sorted from bone marrow. This receptor was taken from a donor aged 40 or older with multiple myeloma.

The CDR3 bases are TGTGCCAGCAGCCAAGCATCGGATGAGCAGTTCTTC. Protein sequence: CASSQASDEQFF. The V and J genes are TRBV3-1 and TRBJ2-1, with no clear D. Germline V gene sequence: CDR1 LGHDT, CDR2 YNNKEL (reference sequence). V lost 1 base to trimming and J lost 8 bases, with 6 bases between them. The CDR3 runs to 12 residues.